What follows describes a single T cell receptor (beta chain). Patients of the Seattle cohort, enrolled during active infection, were followed longitudinally. Authors' methods: Nucleated cell number was recorded as an estimate derived from reference gene primer amplification. TCRdb's copy holds only in-frame clones and misses some; the assay was immunoSEQ multiplex PCR. That table furnishes V, J and clone size, whereas the DNA furnished D and trimming. The table includes around 150,000 clones, about 90% detected once. This sample was taken from a study of blood T cell repertoires in COVID-19. Study at large: T cells, B-cell-depleted T cells, or PBMCs provided the cDNA or gDNA that served as material.

V was shortened by 0 bases and J by 6 bases, with 13 bases between the two germline ends. The CDR3 spans 14 residues. Germline V CDR1 and CDR2: SGDLS, YYNGEE. Material: peripheral blood. The clonotype was recovered from a man aged 25 to 40 with COVID-19, enrolled during active disease. This chain uses TRBV9 with TRBJ2-7; D is possibly TRBD2 (5 bases). DNA for the CDR3: TGTGCCAGCAGCGTAGGAGGGAATTCGCTCGAGCAGTACTTC. Encoded protein: CASSVGGNSLEQYF.